Sequencing of this TCR beta chain was carried out in a study of beta chain features in type 1 diabetes. Study context: Similarity in age, gender and cell yields was seen between patients and healthy donors. Study outcomes and limitations: Moderate yet significant TCRB CDR3 shortening was seen in Type 1 diabetes patients in all four CD4+ subsets.

Expressed TCRB transcripts were sequenced after all isolated RNA was converted to cDNA. Sequencing was performed with immunoSEQ multiplex PCR; in TCRdb, only in-frame clones are kept and a portion is missing. The sample records under 850,000 clones, under 15% being singletons. CDR1 is SNHLY, CDR2 FYNNEI, per germline. V lost 6 bases to trimming and J lost 8 bases, with 19 bases between them. This CDR3 has 15 residues. This clone was counted only a few times. What it recognizes is unknown. The collection from each donor was one heparinised blood draw averaging approximately 110 mL. The chain employs TRBV2 and TRBJ1-4; D is unclear. The specimen was naive CD4+ T cells from blood. This clonotype originated in a man between 18 and 29 years old with type 1 diabetes. CDR3: CASSPGWAREEKLFF. The CDR3 DNA follows: TGTGCCAGCAGCCCCGGTTGGGCACGGGAGGAAAAACTGTTTTTT.